Described below is a single T cell receptor (beta chain) sequence and its context. Its matching antigen is unknown. At one of its ends the junction is not consistent with the germline gene, which may arise from a read error. The sample comes from a study of T-cell reconstitution after alpha-beta-depleted transplantation in children. For TCRbeta, the library was prepared with unique molecular identifiers. TCRdb reprocessed the PCR reads with MiXCR, giving one entry per CDR3 protein. This table holds roughly 570,000 distinct CDR3 sequences, 25% to 30% found once. Study outcomes and limitations: Several hundred rapidly expanded clones from non-depleted graft cells reportedly supplied alpha-beta T cells about two months post-transplant. Newly produced T cells mostly accounted for T-cell counts and diversity one year post-transplant.

The sample here was PBMCs, taken before TCRalphabeta/CD19-depleted stem cell transplant. The clonotype comes from a boy younger than two with Wiskott-Aldrich syndrome, due to receive a stem cell transplant.

This CDR3 is CASNKAGVREAQYF. The CDR3 nucleotides read TGTGCCAGCAACAAAGCGGGAGTAAGAGAGGCCCAGTACTTC. The chain combines TRBV7-9 with TRBJ2-5; TRBD2 matches at 8 bases. Germline V gives CDR1 SEHNR, CDR2 FQNEAQ (reference sequence). This CDR3 contains 14 residues.